This T cell receptor (beta chain) is from a study of blood T cell repertoires in COVID-19. This clone was counted only a few times. Only in-frame clones appear in the TCRdb table, and some are missing; sequencing was by immunoSEQ multiplex PCR. The repertoire holds over 300,000 clones, around 83% seen once, with approximately 1.2% in the top ten. This sequence was found in a woman aged 50 to 60 with acute or convalescent COVID-19. Sequenced material: peripheral blood.

The CDR3 here is CASLGIQGAHPYGYTF. CDR3 bases: TGTGCCTCATTGGGGATACAGGGGGCGCACCCTTATGGCTACACCTTC. The chain links TRBV10-3 to TRBJ1-2; 9 bases line up with TRBD1. Per the germline V gene, CDR1 is ENHRY and CDR2 is SYGVKD. The CDR3 loop spans 16 amino acids. V lost 11 bases to trimming and J lost 5 bases; unmatched junction nucleotides: 18.